This T cell receptor beta chain was recorded in a study of blood T cell repertoires in COVID-19. Libraries were prepared by immunoSEQ multiplex PCR; TCRdb keeps only in-frame clonotypes and omits some of them. The profile shows approximately 200,000 clones, around three quarters of them singletons. This clonotype was obtained from a man aged 60-69 years with active or convalescent COVID-19. Source material: peripheral blood.

The CDR3, as DNA: TGTGCCTGGAGTGGGAGCGGGAGTGTGTATGAGCAGTTCTTC. Protein product: CAWSGSGSVYEQFF. The J gene is TRBJ2-1, the V gene TRBV30, with 8 nucleotides matching TRBD2. The CDR3 has 14 amino acids. The V and J ends lost 1 base and 8 bases, in that order; junction bases with no gene match: 7. Germline V gene data show CDR1 as GTSNPN and CDR2 as SVGIG (reference sequence).